The present T cell receptor beta chain was sequenced within a study of OX40 agonist ivuxolimab in advanced cancers. Study-level information: Prior checkpoint blockade (anti-PD-1, anti-PD-L1 or anti-CTLA-4) was permitted; roughly 40% had it.

Any history of autoimmune disease or systemic immunosuppression disqualified patients. Trimming took 4 bases from V and 4 from J; bases not matched to a gene: 1. The CDR3 has 14 residues. Germline V lookup: CDR1 MDHEN, CDR2 SYDVKM. Some clones are missing from TCRdb's copy, which holds only in-frame ones; the method was immunoSEQ multiplex PCR. The data show tens of thousands of clones, with 88% seen just once and 31% held by the top ten. This TCR came from an adult with an advanced solid tumor such as melanoma, head and neck, liver or kidney cancer. The J gene is TRBJ1-6, the V gene TRBV28; TRBD1 matches at 7 bases. Sequencing used CD4+ or CD8+ T cells sorted from blood, obtained in a trial of the OX40 agonist ivuxolimab. The CDR3 spells CASSSGQYNSPLHF. The DNA for the CDR3 is TGTGCCAGCAGTTCGGGACAGTATAATTCACCCCTCCACTTT.